Each of the 31 T cell receptor beta chains below was sequenced from the same sample in a study of cytomegalovirus exposure and HLA in healthy donors. Vbeta (60) and Jbeta (13) primers were used in the PCR. Only in-frame clones appear in the TCRdb table, and some are missing; sequencing was by immunoSEQ multiplex PCR. The repertoire holds over 80,000 clones, with around three quarters as singletons. The specimen was PBMCs. These receptors were obtained from a man aged 40-55 years in good health and CMV-seronegative.

The chain joins TRBV27 to TRBJ2-7; D may be TRBD2 (6 bases). CDR1 is MNHEY, CDR2 SMNVEV, per germline (reference sequence). Trimming cost V 4 bases and J 0 bases, with 13 bases left between them. This CDR3 has 15 amino acids. The CDR3 here is CASSSLIGSSYEQYF. CDR3 DNA: TGTGCCAGCAGTTCTTTGATCGGGAGCTCCTACGAGCAGTACTTC.

The chain has TRBV6-5 and TRBJ2-1; the match to TRBD2 covers 9 bases. CDR1 is MNHEY, CDR2 SVGAGI, per germline. This CDR3 spans 14 amino acids. V lost 2 bases and J lost 9; bases outside the gene matches: 5. CDR3 DNA: TGTGCCAGCAGTTACGGCGGGGGGGCCCGTGAGCAGTTCTTC. Residues: CASSYGGGAREQFF.

The chain links TRBV7-9 to TRBJ1-2, with 12 bases matching TRBD1. The CDR3 runs to 15 residues. From germline, CDR1 is SEHNR and CDR2 FQNEAQ (reference sequence). Losses at the gene ends were 0 bases for V and 7 bases for J; bases not matched to a gene: 3. The CDR3 is CASSLARDRGRGYTF. DNA for the CDR3: TGTGCCAGCAGCTTAGCTAGGGACAGGGGGCGTGGCTACACCTTC.

The rearrangement links TRBV28 to TRBJ1-1; no clear D gene. The germline V gene encodes CDR1 MDHEN and CDR2 SYDVKM. V lost 4 bases and J lost 1, with 13 bases in between. The CDR3 extends over 15 amino acids. CDR3 sequence (DNA): TGTGCCAGCAGTTCCCCCTTTGGGCCGAACACTGAAGCTTTCTTT. It specifies CASSSPFGPNTEAFF. Based on the CDR3 plus reference TRBV28 and TRBJ1-1, the full variable domain is DVKVTQSSRYLVKRTGEKVFLECVQDMDHENMFWYRQDPGLGLRLIYFSYDVKMKEKGDIPEGYSVSREKKERFSLILESASTNQTSMYLCASSSPFGPNTEAFFGQGTRLTVV.

The chain joins TRBV11-2 to TRBJ2-5, with 9 bases identical to TRBD2. Germline V gene sequence: CDR1 SGHAT, CDR2 FQNNGV. The CDR3 has 17 residues. After removal of 4 bases from V and 1 base from J, the junction contained 10 bases not matched to a gene. CDR3 protein: CASSSGGLAGLQETQYF. In nucleotides, the CDR3 is TGTGCCAGCAGCTCGGGGGGGCTAGCGGGGCTCCAAGAGACCCAGTACTTC.

This chain uses TRBV7-3 with TRBJ2-3; D unclear. Germline CDR1 SGHTA, CDR2 FQGTGA. The CDR3 length is 12 residues. The V and J ends lost 4 bases and 0 bases respectively, with 2 bases between them. CDR3 protein: CASSSSTDTQYF. In nucleotides, the CDR3 is TGTGCCAGCAGCTCTAGCACAGATACGCAGTATTTT.

The chain carries TRBV7-9 and TRBJ2-1; D gene uncertain. The ends were cut back, 4 bases at V and 0 bases at J, with 4 bases in the middle. The germline V gene has CDR1 SEHNR and CDR2 FQNEAQ (reference sequence). CDR3 size: 13 residues. CDR3 nucleotide sequence: TGTGCCAGCAGCTCAGGCTCCTACAATGAGCAGTTCTTC. Translation: CASSSGSYNEQFF.

This chain uses TRBV2 with TRBJ1-2; TRBD1 matches 7 bases. The CDR3 extends over 13 amino acids. Germline V gives CDR1 SNHLY, CDR2 FYNNEI. The V gene end was trimmed by 6 bases and the J gene end by 8 bases; junction bases not matched to a gene: 9. The CDR3 protein is CASSRQGIWGYTF. The DNA of the CDR3 is TGTGCCAGCAGCCGACAGGGAATTTGGGGCTACACCTTC. Looking up the rest from reference TRBV2 and TRBJ1-2 gives the full variable domain: EPEVTQTPSHQVTQMGQEVILRCVPISNHLYFYWYRQILGQKVEFLVSFYNNEISEKSEIFDDQFSVERPDGSNFTLKIRSTKLEDSAMYFCASSRQGIWGYTFGSGTRLTVV.

This clone was seen a handful of times. The chain couples TRBV27 to TRBJ1-2; 7 bases map to TRBD1. V was clipped by 3 bases and J by 3 bases; unmatched bases: 4. Germline V gene lookup returns CDR1 MNHEY and CDR2 SMNVEV (reference sequence). This CDR3 region has 14 residues. As DNA, the CDR3 is TGTGCCAGCAGTTTGTCCACAGGGGACTATGGCTACACCTTC. Its translation is CASSLSTGDYGYTF.

This sequence joins TRBV18 and TRBJ2-7; possible D gene TRBD1, 5 bases. The V end lost 6 bases, the J end lost 6 bases, and 18 bases lay between the germline ends. The CDR3 is 14 amino acids. CDR1 is KGHSH and CDR2 is LQKENI in the germline V gene. CDR3 in DNA: TGTGCCAGCTCGCCGGCCCACCTTAGGGGCGAGCAGTACTTC. It specifies CASSPAHLRGEQYF.

The rearrangement uses TRBV5-1 and TRBJ2-3; 8 bases are a match to TRBD2. Per the germline V gene, CDR1 is SGHRS and CDR2 is YFSETQ. The CDR3 length is 13 residues. Unmatched junction bases numbered 2, after V lost 8 bases and J lost 0 bases. The CDR3 nucleotides read TGCGCCAGTAGCGGGGCTAGCACAGATACGCAGTATTTT. This translates into CASSGASTDTQYF.

This clone was counted only a few times. The chain couples TRBV4-1 to TRBJ1-2; possibly TRBD1 for D (6 bases). The germline gives CDR1 MGHRA, CDR2 YSYEKL. V gave up 2 bases and J gave up 7 bases, with 17 bases separating them. This CDR3 is built from 15 residues. This CDR3 is CASSQYIQTGPGYTF. CDR3 DNA: TGCGCCAGCAGCCAATATATACAGACAGGTCCTGGCTACACCTTC.

CDR3 residues: CASTLAAVGYEQYF. Here the CDR3 DNA reads TGTGCCAGCACCCTAGCTGCGGTGGGCTACGAGCAGTACTTC. The chain uses TRBV7-3 and TRBJ2-7; tentative D call: TRBD2 (5 bases). Germline lookup yields CDR1 SGHTA and CDR2 FQGTGA. The length of the CDR3 is 14 residues. Trimming took 7 bases from V and 3 from J, leaving 16 bases between them.

The gene calls are TRBV2 and TRBJ2-2, with D hard to call. The V gene lost 5 bases and the J gene lost 2 bases, with 9 bases spanning the gap. The CDR3 is made up of 14 amino acids. In germline, CDR1 is SNHLY, CDR2 FYNNEI. CDR3 in amino acids: CASSTRQNTGELFF. In nucleotides, the CDR3 is TGTGCCAGCAGTACTCGACAAAACACCGGGGAGCTGTTTTTT.

The chain combines TRBV6-6 with TRBJ2-3; 7 nucleotides line up with TRBD1. V shed 2 bases and J 0 bases; nucleotides not matched to a gene: 2. This CDR3 is built from 15 residues. Germline V gives CDR1 MNHNY, CDR2 SVGAGI (reference sequence). CDR3 amino acids: CASSYGTASTDTQYF. The CDR3 DNA sequence: TGTGCCAGCAGTTACGGGACAGCTAGCACAGATACGCAGTATTTT.

The genes are TRBV30 and TRBJ2-7, with D perhaps matching TRBD1 (5 bases). Germline CDR1 and CDR2: GTSNPN and SVGIG (reference sequence). The V and J ends lost 2 bases and 4 bases respectively, with 12 bases between them. The length of the CDR3 is 13 residues. CDR3: CAWSSRAGYEQYF. In DNA form, the CDR3 reads TGTGCCTGGAGTTCCCGAGCAGGGTACGAGCAGTACTTC.

The J gene is TRBJ2-2, the V gene TRBV29-1; possibly TRBD1 for D (5 bases). The V gene's germline CDR1 is SQVTM and CDR2 ANQGSEA. The CDR3 is 12 amino acids. Trimming shortened V by 2 bases and J by 6 bases, and 7 bases separated the two germline ends. The CDR3 here is CSVERGPGELFF. Written as DNA, the CDR3 is TGCAGCGTTGAAAGGGGCCCCGGGGAGCTGTTTTTT.

The V gene is TRBV27, the J gene TRBJ2-1, with 8 bases that match TRBD2. J was trimmed by 6 bases and V by 5 bases; bases with no gene match: 12. Germline assignment: CDR1 MNHEY and CDR2 SMNVEV (reference sequence). This CDR3 has 16 amino acids. The CDR3 is CASSPWGLAGTNEQFF. In nucleotides, the CDR3 is TGTGCCAGCAGTCCGTGGGGATTAGCGGGGACCAATGAGCAGTTCTTC.

This chain joins TRBV7-9 and TRBJ2-7, with D uncertain. Between the trimmed V and J ends, which lost 0 bases and 5 bases, there was a span of 8 bases. The CDR3 consists of 13 residues. CDR1 and CDR2 (germline): SEHNR, FQNEAQ (reference sequence). CDR3 DNA sequence: TGTGCCAGCAGCTTAGCGCTAACAGACGAGCAGTACTTC. This sequence encodes CASSLALTDEQYF.

The rearrangement joins TRBV14 to TRBJ1-4, with 9 bases aligning to TRBD1. Looked up from germline, CDR1 is SGHDN and CDR2 is FVKESK. Trimming took 5 bases from V and 4 from J; bases not matched to a gene: 11. This CDR3 has 17 residues. The CDR3 region is CASSTGGFPARNEKLFF. The DNA for the CDR3 is TGTGCCAGCAGCACAGGGGGCTTCCCGGCCCGTAATGAAAAACTGTTTTTT.

The J gene is TRBJ1-2, the V gene TRBV5-1, with 9 nucleotides matching TRBD1. Looked up from germline, CDR1 is SGHRS and CDR2 is YFSETQ. This CDR3 comprises 13 residues. V was clipped by 5 bases and J by 8 bases; unmatched bases: 7. CDR3 sequence (DNA): TGCGCCAGCAGAGCGGACAGGGGAAAGGGCTACACCTTC. It is translated as CASRADRGKGYTF.

The chain joins TRBV5-1 to TRBJ1-6; 10 bases are a match to TRBD1. The CDR3 length is 16 residues. Trimming removed 4 bases from V and 7 bases from J; junction bases left unmatched: 8. Germline V gene sequence: CDR1 SGHRS, CDR2 YFSETQ. CDR3 DNA: TGCGCCAGCAGCGCCACGACAGGGGGCGAAAATTCACCCCTCCACTTT. Its translation: CASSATTGGENSPLHF.

The V call is TRBV27, the J call TRBJ2-7, with 9 bases matching TRBD1. The V gene end was trimmed by 6 bases and the J gene end by 5 bases; junction bases not matched to a gene: 2. Germline lookup yields CDR1 MNHEY and CDR2 SMNVEV (reference sequence). The CDR3 runs to 12 residues. The DNA for the CDR3 is TGTGCCAGCAGCCGGACAGGGGACGAGCAGTACTTC. This translates into CASSRTGDEQYF.

The chain joins TRBV18 to TRBJ2-7; the match to TRBD1 covers 11 bases. From germline, CDR1 is KGHSH and CDR2 LQKENI. Trimming took 3 bases from V and 6 from J; bases not matched to a gene: 7. CDR3 size: 15 residues. The CDR3 spells CASSPASGTGGEQYF. Written as DNA, the CDR3 is TGTGCCAGCTCACCTGCCTCCGGGACAGGGGGCGAGCAGTACTTC.

CDR3 bases: TGTGCCAGCAGCGTTATCTCCCCGGGGGGCCAAGTAGAGCAGTTCTTC. This sequence encodes CASSVISPGGQVEQFF. The V gene is TRBV7-8, the J gene TRBJ2-1, with D tentatively TRBD2 (7 bases). The CDR3 is made up of 16 amino acids. Germline-derived CDR1 and CDR2 are SGHVS and FQNEAQ. Trimming cost V 5 bases and J 10 bases, with 24 bases left between them.

The chain recombines TRBV7-2 with TRBJ2-1; 9 bases line up with TRBD2. The CDR3 covers 14 residues. V dropped 2 bases and J dropped 4; count of bases not matched to a gene: 0. Germline-derived CDR1 and CDR2 are SGHTA and FQGNSA. CDR3 amino acids: CASSLLAGYNEQFF. The CDR3 nucleotides read TGTGCCAGCAGCTTACTAGCGGGGTACAATGAGCAGTTCTTC.

The V gene is TRBV6-1, the J gene TRBJ2-7; 9 bases map to TRBD2. The CDR3 has 14 residues. Germline V gene lookup returns CDR1 MNHNS and CDR2 SASEGT. V shed 7 bases, J shed 0 bases, and the junction held 4 bases outside the gene matches. The CDR3 nucleotides read TGTGCCAGCATTATAGCGGGGGCCTCCTACGAGCAGTACTTC. It is translated as CASIIAGASYEQYF.

V is TRBV5-4 and J is TRBJ2-1; 16 bases match TRBD2. The CDR3 has 16 amino acids. The J segment lost 2 bases and the V segment lost 4 bases, leaving 0 bases of the junction unmatched. Germline CDR1 is SGHNT and CDR2 is YYREEE (reference sequence). This CDR3 is CASSGTSGGAYNEQFF. CDR3 in DNA: TGTGCCAGCAGCGGGACTAGCGGGGGGGCCTACAATGAGCAGTTCTTC.

The CDR3 coding sequence is TGCGCCAGCAGCTTGGAGGCCGCGGGGGGCCCCTACGAGCAGTACTTC. As protein: CASSLEAAGGPYEQYF. The V gene is TRBV5-1, the J gene TRBJ2-7; 8 bases map to TRBD2. CDR3 size: 16 residues. J lost 2 bases, V lost 0 bases, and 7 bases had no gene match. In germline, CDR1 is SGHRS, CDR2 YFSETQ.

The CDR3 coding sequence is TGTGCCAGTAGTATTCATTACCCCGGGAGATTCCCAAACGAGCAGTACTTC. Translating it yields CASSIHYPGRFPNEQYF. V is TRBV19 and J is TRBJ2-7, with D perhaps matching TRBD2 (6 bases). Looked up from germline, CDR1 is LNHDA and CDR2 is SQIVND (reference sequence). This CDR3 spans 17 amino acids. The V end was cut by 3 bases, the J end by 5 bases, with 23 bases between.

The chain combines TRBV7-9 with TRBJ2-7, with 9 bases fitting TRBD1. Germline V lookup: CDR1 SEHNR, CDR2 FQNEAQ (reference sequence). The CDR3 sequence is 15 residues long. Germline trimming cut 1 base from V and 5 bases from J; bases unmatched to any gene: 6. The CDR3 sequence is CASSLVGDRDDEQYF. In nucleotides, the CDR3 is TGTGCCAGCAGCTTAGTAGGGGACAGGGATGACGAGCAGTACTTC.